This entry is about one TCR beta chain. This entry is derived from a study of TIL therapy for anti-PD-1-resistant metastatic lung cancer. CDR1 SGHRS and CDR2 YFSETQ come from the germline V gene. V lost 2 bases and J 2 bases, leaving 7 bases between the germline ends. There are 13 residues in the CDR3. Time point indicated: pre-treatment sample, taken before nivolumab and TIL therapy. Pleural nodules or supraclavicular lymph nodes made up most of the excised metastases sampled. The immunoSEQ assay was v3. Measured with immunoSEQ multiplex PCR; TCRdb has only the in-frame clones, and not every one. Of thousands of clones listed, roughly 64% are singletons.

The specimen comprised tumor tissue, sampled at baseline. This sequence joins TRBV5-1 and TRBJ1-1, with no clear D. The TCR originated in a person aged 25 to 80 with non-small cell lung cancer. CDR3 nucleotides: TGCGCCAGCAGCTTCACGGGAAACACTGAAGCTTTCTTT. It encodes CASSFTGNTEAFF.